The sequence of this TCR beta chain was determined in a study of blood T cell repertoires in COVID-19. In the study overall: From T cells, B-cell-depleted T cells, or PBMCs came the material, which was cDNA or gDNA.

CDR3 length equals 16 residues. Germline CDR1 SGHNT, CDR2 YYREEE (reference sequence). Unmatched junction bases numbered 11, after V lost 4 bases and J lost 5 bases. This clone was seen more than once but under ten times. TCRdb's copy holds only in-frame clones and misses some; the assay was immunoSEQ multiplex PCR. The sample yields roughly 280,000 clones, 86% seen once. The sample consisted of peripheral blood. V and J are TRBV5-4 and TRBJ1-3; 8 nucleotides match TRBD1. The clonotype originates from a man in his late teens or twenties with active or convalescent COVID-19. CDR3 in amino acids: CASSPTPDRARNTIYF. CDR3 DNA: TGTGCCAGCAGCCCTACCCCGGACAGGGCTAGAAACACCATATATTTT. The full variable domain, rest sourced from reference TRBV5-4 and TRBJ1-3, is ETGVTQSPTHLIKTRGQQVTLRCSSQSGHNTVSWYQQALGQGPQFIFQYYREEENGRGNFPPRFSGLQFPNYSSELNVNALELDDSALYLCASSPTPDRARNTIYFGEGSWLTVV.